The rows below give T cell receptor beta chains drawn from one sample of a study of monozygotic twins with inflammatory bowel disease. One entry per CDR3 protein, without DNA, is what TCRdb gives after re-calling the 5' RACE reads. This sample's table reports around 150,000 distinct CDR3 sequences. The material sequenced was blood. Every receptor here comes from a human donor with ulcerative colitis or Crohn's disease, or a healthy co-twin of an affected twin (not recorded which). CDR3s include the opening cysteine and the closing phenylalanine or tryptophan.

length: 14
J: TRBJ1-1
V: TRBV6-5
CDR3: CASSYSKQGTEAFF

length: 11
J: TRBJ2-7
V: TRBV28
CDR3: CAGGTFHEQYF

length: 14
J: TRBJ1-4
V: TRBV7-2
CDR3: CASSEQVTNEKLFF

length: 14
J: TRBJ1-5
V: TRBV10-3
CDR3: CAISEAEGNQPQHF

length: 14
J: TRBJ2-7
V: TRBV6-6
CDR3: CASSYMTGTYEQYF

length: 14
J: TRBJ2-2
V: TRBV6-1
CDR3: CASRGLGDTGELFF

length: 13
J: TRBJ2-1
V: TRBV5-1
CDR3: CASRYDRVNEQFF

length: 15
J: TRBJ1-1
V: TRBV12-3/TRBV12-4
CDR3: CASSQFQGARTEAFF

length: 13
J: TRBJ1-1
V: TRBV7-3
CDR3: CASSLLGYTEAFF

length: 14
J: TRBJ1-4
V: TRBV7-8
CDR3: CASSLGTLTEKLFF

length: 13
J: TRBJ2-3
V: TRBV5-6
CDR3: CASSPDRIGTQYF

length: 16
J: TRBJ2-3
V: TRBV27
CDR3: CASSQRQGAATDTQYF